This TCR beta chain appears in the sequencing data of a study of cytomegalovirus exposure and HLA in healthy donors. Study summary: The study placed 80% to 85% of its roughly 410 genotyped donors in the Caucasian-associated ancestry cluster. Study conclusions and caveats: The study recorded 160 or so TCR beta chains that were cytomegalovirus-associated. Both high specificity and high sensitivity reportedly marked the classifier's diagnosis of cytomegalovirus status. Within an earlier analysis, most TCR beta V segments proved productive either about 87% or about 30% of the time.

Of note for this clone: Its antigen remains unknown.

With 60 Vbeta and 13 Jbeta primers, the PCR was carried out. Here immunoSEQ multiplex PCR was the method, and the copy in TCRdb shows in-frame clones only, minus some. The sample shows about 98,000 clones, approximately 72% of them seen only once. Specimen: PBMCs. The sequence was collected from a man between 18 and 29 years old in good health and CMV-seropositive.

Here the CDR3 DNA reads TGTGCCAGCAGCTTAGGGTGGGGGGAGGAATCCAGCTACACCTTC. As protein: CASSLGWGEESSYTF. The V call is TRBV7-9, the J call TRBJ1-2; possible D gene TRBD1, 5 bases. V was cut by 1 base and J by 9 bases, with 18 bases left in between. CDR3 size: 15 residues. CDR1 and CDR2 from the germline V gene are SEHNR and FQNEAQ (reference sequence).